This T cell receptor beta chain was recorded in a study of T-cell reconstitution after alpha-beta-depleted transplantation in children. Trimming took off 5 bases at V and 3 bases at J, with 20 bases between the two ends. The CDR3 totals 16 residues. CDR1 is SGHVS, CDR2 FQNEAQ, per germline. The table lists this clonotype with many counts. Unique molecular identifiers featured in how the TCRbeta library was prepared. TCRdb re-analysed the PCR reads in MiXCR, keeping a single row per CDR3 protein. The table has roughly 45,000 distinct CDR3 sequences, approximately 9.2% seen once; the top ten hold 27%. This chain uses TRBV7-8 with TRBJ2-7, with a weak D call TRBD2 (5 bases). This clonotype was sampled from a male patient aged 2 to 9 who had a stem cell transplant for chronic granulomatous disease, so the T cells may come from the graft donor. The source material was PBMCs, mostly from graft donor cells, sampled 60 days after TCRalphabeta/CD19-depleted stem cell transplant. CDR3 nucleotides: TGTGCCAGCAGCCCTGGCTCTGGGAGTCGCGGCTACGAGCAGTACTTC. Amino acids: CASSPGSGSRGYEQYF. The full variable domain, in which reference TRBV7-8 and TRBJ2-7 provide the parts outside the CDR3, is GAGVSQSPRYKVAKRGQDVALRCDPISGHVSLFWYQQALGQGPEFLTYFQNEAQLDKSGLPSDRFFAERPEGSVSTLKIQRTQQEDSAVYLCASSPGSGSRGYEQYFGPGTRLTVT.